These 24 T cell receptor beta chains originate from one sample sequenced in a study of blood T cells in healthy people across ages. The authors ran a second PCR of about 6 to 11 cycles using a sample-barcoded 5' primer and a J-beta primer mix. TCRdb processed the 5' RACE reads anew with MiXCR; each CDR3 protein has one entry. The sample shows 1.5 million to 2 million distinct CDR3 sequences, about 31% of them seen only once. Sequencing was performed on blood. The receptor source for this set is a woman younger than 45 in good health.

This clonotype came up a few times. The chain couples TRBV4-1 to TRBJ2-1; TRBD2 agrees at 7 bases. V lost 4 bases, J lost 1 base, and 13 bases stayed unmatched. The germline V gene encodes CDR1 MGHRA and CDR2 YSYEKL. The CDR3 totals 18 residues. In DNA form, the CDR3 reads TGCGCCAGCAGCCGCCTAATCTCCGCGGGAGCATCCTACAATGAGCAGTTCTTC. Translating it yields CASSRLISAGASYNEQFF.

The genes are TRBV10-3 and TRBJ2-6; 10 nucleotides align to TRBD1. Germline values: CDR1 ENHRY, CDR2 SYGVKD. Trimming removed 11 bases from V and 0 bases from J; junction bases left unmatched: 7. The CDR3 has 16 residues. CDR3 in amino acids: CAATGGLNSGANVLTF. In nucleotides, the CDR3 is TGTGCCGCGACAGGGGGCCTTAACTCTGGGGCCAACGTCCTGACTTTC.

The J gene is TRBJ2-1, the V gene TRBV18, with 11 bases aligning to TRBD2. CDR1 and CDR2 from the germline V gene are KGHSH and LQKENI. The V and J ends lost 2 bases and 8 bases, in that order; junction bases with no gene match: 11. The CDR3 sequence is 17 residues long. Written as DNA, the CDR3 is TGTGCCAGCTCACCAGAAACTAGCGGGAGTCGCCTGGATGAGCAGTTCTTC. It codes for CASSPETSGSRLDEQFF.

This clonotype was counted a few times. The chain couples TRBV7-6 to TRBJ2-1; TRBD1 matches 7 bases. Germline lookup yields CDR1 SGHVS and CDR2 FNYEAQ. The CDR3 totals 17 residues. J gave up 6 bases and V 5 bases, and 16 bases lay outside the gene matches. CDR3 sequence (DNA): TGTGCCAGCAGCACCGACAGGGATGTCGCCTTGGGCAATGAGCAGTTCTTC. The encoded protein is CASSTDRDVALGNEQFF.

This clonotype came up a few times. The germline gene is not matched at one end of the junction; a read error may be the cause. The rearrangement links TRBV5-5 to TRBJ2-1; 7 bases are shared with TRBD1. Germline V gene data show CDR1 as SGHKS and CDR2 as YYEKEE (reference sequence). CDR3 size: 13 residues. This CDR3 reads CAGSQGQYNEQFF. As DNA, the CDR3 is TGTGCCGGCAGCCAGGGACAGTACAATGAGCAGTTCTTC.

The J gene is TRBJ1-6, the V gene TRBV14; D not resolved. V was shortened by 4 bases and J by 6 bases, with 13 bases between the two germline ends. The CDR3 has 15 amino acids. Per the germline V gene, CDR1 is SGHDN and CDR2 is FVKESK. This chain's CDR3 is CASSREGLPNSPLHF. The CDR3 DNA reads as TGTGCCAGCAGCCGGGAAGGCCTGCCTAATTCACCCCTCCACTTT.

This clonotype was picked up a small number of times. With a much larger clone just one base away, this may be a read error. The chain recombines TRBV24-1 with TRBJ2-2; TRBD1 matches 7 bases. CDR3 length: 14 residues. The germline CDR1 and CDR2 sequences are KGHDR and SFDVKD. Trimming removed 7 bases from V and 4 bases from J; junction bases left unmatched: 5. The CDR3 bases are TGTGCCACCAGGGTCGCAGGGGGCACCGGGGAGCTGTTTTTT. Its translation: CATRVAGGTGELFF.

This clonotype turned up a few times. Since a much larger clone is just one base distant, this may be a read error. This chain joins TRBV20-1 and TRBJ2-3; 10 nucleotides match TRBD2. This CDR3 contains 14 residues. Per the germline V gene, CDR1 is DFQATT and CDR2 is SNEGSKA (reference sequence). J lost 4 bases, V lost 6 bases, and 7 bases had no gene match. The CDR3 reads CSACLAGVADTQYF. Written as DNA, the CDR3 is TGCAGTGCGTGTCTAGCGGGAGTAGCAGATACGCAGTATTTT.

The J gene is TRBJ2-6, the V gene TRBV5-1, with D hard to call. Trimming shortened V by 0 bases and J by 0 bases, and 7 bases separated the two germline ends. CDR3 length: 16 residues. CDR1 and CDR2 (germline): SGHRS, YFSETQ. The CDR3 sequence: CASSLGARSGANVLTF. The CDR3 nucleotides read TGCGCCAGCAGCTTGGGTGCTCGCTCTGGGGCCAACGTCCTGACTTTC. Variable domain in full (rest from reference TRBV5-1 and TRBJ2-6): KAGVTQTPRYLIKTRGQQVTLSCSPISGHRSVSWYQQTPGQGLQFLFEYFSETQRNKGNFPGRFSGRQFSNSRSEMNVSTLELGDSALYLCASSLGARSGANVLTFGAGSRLTVL.

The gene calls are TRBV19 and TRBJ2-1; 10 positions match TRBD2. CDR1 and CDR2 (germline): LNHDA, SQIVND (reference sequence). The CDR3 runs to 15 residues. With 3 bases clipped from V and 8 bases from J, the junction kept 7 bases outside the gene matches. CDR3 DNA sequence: TGTGCCAGTAGTATGGTGACTAGCGGGTTTGATGAGCAGTTCTTC. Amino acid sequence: CASSMVTSGFDEQFF.

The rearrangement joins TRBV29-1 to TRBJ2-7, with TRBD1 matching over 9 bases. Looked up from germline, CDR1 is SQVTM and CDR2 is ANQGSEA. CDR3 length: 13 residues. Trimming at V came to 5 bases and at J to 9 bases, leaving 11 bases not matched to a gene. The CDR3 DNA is TGCAGCGTTTACAGGGGGCAAGAAGACGGGCAGTACTTC. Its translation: CSVYRGQEDGQYF.

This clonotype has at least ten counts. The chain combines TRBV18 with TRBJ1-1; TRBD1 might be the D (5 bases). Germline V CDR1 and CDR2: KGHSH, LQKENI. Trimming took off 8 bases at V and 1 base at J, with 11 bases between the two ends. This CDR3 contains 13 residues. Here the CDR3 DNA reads TGTGCCAGCAGCCCCGGGGGGAACACTGAAGCTTTCTTT. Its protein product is CASSPGGNTEAFF.

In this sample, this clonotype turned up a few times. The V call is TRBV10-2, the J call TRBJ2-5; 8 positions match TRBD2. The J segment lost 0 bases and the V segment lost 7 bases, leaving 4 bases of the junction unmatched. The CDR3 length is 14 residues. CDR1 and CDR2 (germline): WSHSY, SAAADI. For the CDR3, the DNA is TGCGCCAGCACTCCGGGGGGGTACCAAGAGACCCAGTACTTC. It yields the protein CASTPGGYQETQYF.

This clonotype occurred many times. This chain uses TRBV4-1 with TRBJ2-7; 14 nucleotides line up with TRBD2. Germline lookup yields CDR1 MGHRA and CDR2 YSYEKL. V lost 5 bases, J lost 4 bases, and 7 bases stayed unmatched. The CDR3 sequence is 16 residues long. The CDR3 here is CASSYGLAGGSYEQYF. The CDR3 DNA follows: TGCGCCAGCAGCTACGGACTAGCGGGGGGCAGTTACGAGCAGTACTTC.

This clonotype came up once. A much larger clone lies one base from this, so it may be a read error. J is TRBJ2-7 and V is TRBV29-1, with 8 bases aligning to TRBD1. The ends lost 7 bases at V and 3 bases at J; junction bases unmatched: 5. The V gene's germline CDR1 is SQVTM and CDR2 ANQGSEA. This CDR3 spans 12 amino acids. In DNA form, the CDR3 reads TGCAGCGCTACAGGGGGTGACTACGAGCAGTACTTC. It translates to CSATGGDYEQYF.

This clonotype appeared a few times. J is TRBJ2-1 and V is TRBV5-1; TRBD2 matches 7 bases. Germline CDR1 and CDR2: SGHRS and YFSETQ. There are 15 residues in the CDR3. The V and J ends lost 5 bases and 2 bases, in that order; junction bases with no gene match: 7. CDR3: CASRNLGTTYNEQFF. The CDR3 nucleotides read TGCGCCAGCAGAAATTTAGGGACTACCTACAATGAGCAGTTCTTC. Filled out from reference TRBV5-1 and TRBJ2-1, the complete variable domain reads KAGVTQTPRYLIKTRGQQVTLSCSPISGHRSVSWYQQTPGQGLQFLFEYFSETQRNKGNFPGRFSGRQFSNSRSEMNVSTLELGDSALYLCASRNLGTTYNEQFFGPGTRLTVL.

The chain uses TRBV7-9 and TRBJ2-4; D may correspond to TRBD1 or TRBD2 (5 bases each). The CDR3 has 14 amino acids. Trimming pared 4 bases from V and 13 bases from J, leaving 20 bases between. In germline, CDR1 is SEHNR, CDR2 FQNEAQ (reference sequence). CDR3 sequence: CASSSNTGATVQYF. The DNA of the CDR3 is TGTGCCAGCAGCTCTAATACCGGGGCAACCGTGCAGTACTTC. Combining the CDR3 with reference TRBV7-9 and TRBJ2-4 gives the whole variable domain DTGVSQNPRHKITKRGQNVTFRCDPISEHNRLYWYRQTLGQGPEFLTYFQNEAQLEKSRLLSDRFSAERPKGSFSTLEIQRTEQGDSAMYLCASSSNTGATVQYFGAGTRLSVL.

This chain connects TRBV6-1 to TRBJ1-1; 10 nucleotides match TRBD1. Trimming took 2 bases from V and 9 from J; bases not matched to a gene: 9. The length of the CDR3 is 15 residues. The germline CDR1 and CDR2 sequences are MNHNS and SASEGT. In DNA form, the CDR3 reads TGTGCCAGCAGTGAAAGGGCGGGACAGGGGCCTCAAGCTTTCTTT. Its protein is CASSERAGQGPQAFF.

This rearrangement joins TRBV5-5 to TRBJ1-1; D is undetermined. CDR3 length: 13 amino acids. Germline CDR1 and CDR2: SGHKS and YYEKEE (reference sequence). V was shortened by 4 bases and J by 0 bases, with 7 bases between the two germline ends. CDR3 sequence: CASSRPLNTEAFF. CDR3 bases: TGTGCCAGCAGCCGTCCCCTGAACACTGAAGCTTTCTTT.

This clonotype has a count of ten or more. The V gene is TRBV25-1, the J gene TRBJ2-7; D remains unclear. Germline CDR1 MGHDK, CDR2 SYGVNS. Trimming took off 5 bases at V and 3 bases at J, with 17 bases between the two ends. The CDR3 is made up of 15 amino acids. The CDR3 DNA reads TGTGCCAGCAGTACCCACTCAAAACCTTTCTACGAGCAGTACTTC. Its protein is CASSTHSKPFYEQYF.

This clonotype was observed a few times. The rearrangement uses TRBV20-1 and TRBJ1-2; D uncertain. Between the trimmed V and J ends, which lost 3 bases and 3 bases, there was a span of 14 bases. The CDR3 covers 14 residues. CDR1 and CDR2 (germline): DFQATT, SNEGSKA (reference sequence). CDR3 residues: CSARPWGTDYGYTF. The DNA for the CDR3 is TGCAGTGCTAGGCCATGGGGTACCGACTATGGCTACACCTTC.

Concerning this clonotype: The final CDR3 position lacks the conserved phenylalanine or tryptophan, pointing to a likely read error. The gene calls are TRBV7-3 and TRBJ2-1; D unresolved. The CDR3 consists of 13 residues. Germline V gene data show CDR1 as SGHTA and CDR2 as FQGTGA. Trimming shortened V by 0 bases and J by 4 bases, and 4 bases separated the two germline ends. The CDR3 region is CASSLTGYNEQFV. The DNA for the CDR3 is TGTGCCAGCAGCTTAACAGGTTACAATGAGCAGTTCGTC.

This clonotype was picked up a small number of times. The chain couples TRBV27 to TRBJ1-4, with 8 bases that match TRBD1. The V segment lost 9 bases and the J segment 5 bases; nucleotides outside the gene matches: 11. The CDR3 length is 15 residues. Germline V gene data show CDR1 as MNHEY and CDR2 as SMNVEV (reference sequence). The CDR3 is CASQGAGTGNEKLFF. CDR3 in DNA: TGTGCCAGTCAGGGGGCTGGGACGGGGAATGAAAAACTGTTTTTT.

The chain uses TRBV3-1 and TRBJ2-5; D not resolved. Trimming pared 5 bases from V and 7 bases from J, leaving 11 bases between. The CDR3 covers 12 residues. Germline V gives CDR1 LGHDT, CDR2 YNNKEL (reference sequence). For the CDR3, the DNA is TGTGCCAGCAGCTCGACCCTGGGGACCCAGTACTTC. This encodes CASSSTLGTQYF.